What follows describes a single T cell receptor beta chain. In the original analysis: The authors estimated nucleated cell counts from reference gene primer amplification. Some clones are missing from TCRdb's copy, which holds only in-frame ones; the method was immunoSEQ multiplex PCR. The V and J calls and clone size were taken over from that table, and D and trimming were inferred from the DNA. Among over 85,000 clones, about 85% were seen once, and the ten largest hold about 3.8%. The data belong to a study of blood T cell repertoires in COVID-19. Study overall: COVID-19 samples collected from the United States, Italy and Spain covered acute and convalescent phases. In each case, the material was cDNA or gDNA derived from T cells, B-cell-depleted T cells, or PBMCs.

Trimming took 2 bases from V and 9 from J, leaving 14 bases between them. CDR1 is KGHSH, CDR2 LQKENI, per germline. The CDR3 has 14 amino acids. Specimen: peripheral blood. The receptor comes from a man in his sixties with acute or convalescent COVID-19. V and J are TRBV18 and TRBJ2-4; maybe TRBD2 (6 bases). The CDR3 loop is CASSPSGGKGIQYF. CDR3 nucleotides: TGTGCCAGCTCACCAAGTGGCGGGAAGGGCATTCAGTACTTC. The full variable domain, its missing parts supplied by reference TRBV18 and TRBJ2-4, is NAGVMQNPRHLVRRRGQEARLRCSPMKGHSHVYWYRQLPEEGLKFMVYLQKENIIDESGMPKERFSAEFPKEGPSILRIQQVVRGDSAAYFCASSPSGGKGIQYFGAGTRLSVL.